The sequence of this TCR beta chain was determined in a study of blood T cell repertoires in COVID-19. Study details: Samples came from the United States, Italy and Spain, spanning acute and convalescent COVID-19.

TCRdb keeps only in-frame clones here, not all; method: immunoSEQ multiplex PCR. The sample holds 250,000 or so clones, around 83% seen once. CDR1 and CDR2 from the germline V gene are MNHEY and SVGEGT. The CDR3 covers 13 residues. V gave up 6 bases and J gave up 9 bases; unmatched junction bases: 4. Individuals drawn from around 24 US areas were roughly 18 to 95 years old. Within 2 weeks before study entry, exposed participants met a COVID-19 case. The chain is built from TRBV6-2 or TRBV6-3 and TRBJ2-3, with 12 bases lining up with TRBD2. This TCR came from a woman in her forties or fifties who had been exposed to COVID-19. The specimen sequenced was PBMCs or T cells enriched from blood (not recorded which). CDR3 residues: CASSGLAGHTQYF. The CDR3 region has the DNA TGTGCCAGCAGCGGACTAGCGGGGCACACGCAGTATTTT.